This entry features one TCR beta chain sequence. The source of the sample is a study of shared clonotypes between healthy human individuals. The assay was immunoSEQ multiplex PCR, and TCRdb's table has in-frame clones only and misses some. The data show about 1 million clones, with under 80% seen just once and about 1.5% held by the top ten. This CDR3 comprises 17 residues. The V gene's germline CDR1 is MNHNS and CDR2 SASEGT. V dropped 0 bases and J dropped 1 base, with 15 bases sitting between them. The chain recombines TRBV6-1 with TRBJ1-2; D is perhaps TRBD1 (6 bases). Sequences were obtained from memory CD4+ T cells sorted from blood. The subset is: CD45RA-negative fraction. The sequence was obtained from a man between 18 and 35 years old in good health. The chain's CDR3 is CASSEARLGALNYGYTF. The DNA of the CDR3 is TGTGCCAGCAGTGAAGCGCGATTGGGGGCGCTTAACTATGGCTACACCTTC.